Listed below are T cell receptor beta chains from one sample, sequenced in a study of cytomegalovirus exposure and HLA in healthy donors. Clones were sequenced by immunoSEQ multiplex PCR, and TCRdb holds only the in-frame ones, with some missing. The data show tens of thousands of clones, about 80% seen once. The specimen was PBMCs. The receptors stem from a man aged 18-30 years in good health and CMV-seronegative. CDR3s include the opening cysteine and the closing phenylalanine or tryptophan. The D gene is left open where the match is weak. Clone size is given for some rows only: seen once, a few or many times, or a class if the clone is expanded.

D gene: -
J gene: TRBJ2-5
V gene: TRBV19
clone size: once
CDR3 protein: CASSIQGGGETQYF
CDR3 DNA: TGTGCCAGTAGTATTCAGGGTGGGGGGGAGACCCAGTACTTC

D gene: -
J gene: TRBJ1-3
V gene: TRBV5-6
clone size: -
CDR3 protein: CASSLLRGEGGNTIYF
CDR3 DNA: TGTGCCAGCAGCTTGCTCAGGGGAGAAGGCGGAAACACCATATATTTT

D gene: -
J gene: TRBJ2-5
V gene: TRBV4-1
clone size: -
CDR3 protein: CASSLNPGETQYF
CDR3 DNA: TGCGCCAGCAGCCTCAACCCGGGGGAGACCCAGTACTTC

D gene: -
J gene: TRBJ2-5
V gene: TRBV7-2
clone size: -
CDR3 protein: CASSLGGGGGETQYF
CDR3 DNA: TGTGCCAGCAGCTTAGGGGGTGGCGGGGGCGAGACCCAGTACTTC

D gene: TRBD1
J gene: TRBJ1-2
V gene: TRBV11-2
clone size: once
CDR3 protein: CASSPLTGALYGYTF
CDR3 DNA: TGTGCCAGCAGCCCATTGACAGGGGCTCTCTATGGCTACACCTTC

D gene: TRBD1
J gene: TRBJ1-2
V gene: TRBV9
clone size: few
CDR3 protein: CASSLETGSLYGYTF
CDR3 DNA: TGTGCCAGCAGCTTAGAGACAGGGTCTCTCTATGGCTACACCTTC

D gene: -
J gene: TRBJ1-2
V gene: TRBV6-1
clone size: -
CDR3 protein: CASSVDHSGYGYTF
CDR3 DNA: TGTGCCAGCAGTGTCGACCACTCGGGCTATGGCTACACCTTC

D gene: -
J gene: TRBJ1-2
V gene: TRBV7-8
clone size: few
CDR3 protein: CASSLVQGNYGYTF
CDR3 DNA: TGTGCCAGCAGCTTAGTTCAGGGCAACTATGGCTACACCTTC

D gene: TRBD2
J gene: TRBJ2-5
V gene: TRBV5-4
clone size: once
CDR3 protein: CASSLGLAEKETQYF
CDR3 DNA: TGTGCCAGCAGCTTGGGCCTAGCGGAGAAAGAGACCCAGTACTTC

D gene: TRBD1
J gene: TRBJ2-2
V gene: TRBV7-9
clone size: -
CDR3 protein: CAHRGSDTGELFF
CDR3 DNA: TGTGCCCACAGGGGATCGGACACCGGGGAGCTGTTTTTT

D gene: TRBD1
J gene: TRBJ1-2
V gene: TRBV28
clone size: -
CDR3 protein: CASSAGTGYGYTF
CDR3 DNA: TGTGCCAGCAGTGCCGGGACAGGGTATGGCTACACCTTC

D gene: TRBD1
J gene: TRBJ1-1
V gene: TRBV7-8
clone size: once
CDR3 protein: CASSTQYRGTEAFF
CDR3 DNA: TGTGCCAGCAGCACGCAATACAGGGGCACTGAAGCTTTCTTT

D gene: TRBD2
J gene: TRBJ2-5
V gene: TRBV5-8
clone size: -
CDR3 protein: CASSSFGGSGGLQETQYF
CDR3 DNA: TGTGCCAGCAGCTCCTTCGGGGGTAGCGGGGGGCTACAAGAGACCCAGTACTTC

D gene: -
J gene: TRBJ1-2
V gene: TRBV11-2
clone size: -
CDR3 protein: CASSLPMGRSYGYTF
CDR3 DNA: TGTGCCAGCAGCCTCCCAATGGGGCGGAGCTATGGCTACACCTTC

D gene: -
J gene: TRBJ1-5
V gene: TRBV7-2
clone size: -
CDR3 protein: CASSSGLTRNQPQHF
CDR3 DNA: TGTGCCAGCAGCTCGGGACTGACTAGGAATCAGCCCCAGCATTTT

D gene: TRBD1
J gene: TRBJ2-5
V gene: TRBV19
clone size: -
CDR3 protein: CASSMGQQETQYF
CDR3 DNA: TGTGCCAGTAGTATGGGACAGCAAGAGACCCAGTACTTC

D gene: -
J gene: TRBJ1-1
V gene: TRBV7-2
clone size: -
CDR3 protein: CASSLGGIGTEAFF
CDR3 DNA: TGTGCCAGCAGCTTGGGGGGGATAGGCACTGAAGCTTTCTTT

D gene: TRBD1
J gene: TRBJ1-1
V gene: TRBV19
clone size: -
CDR3 protein: CASSPVTGGTEAFF
CDR3 DNA: TGTGCCAGTAGTCCCGTCACAGGGGGGACTGAAGCTTTCTTT

D gene: -
J gene: TRBJ1-1
V gene: TRBV9
clone size: -
CDR3 protein: CASSVDPTGMNTEAFF
CDR3 DNA: TGTGCCAGCAGCGTAGACCCGACAGGCATGAACACTGAAGCTTTCTTT

D gene: TRBD2
J gene: TRBJ2-1
V gene: TRBV4-3
clone size: -
CDR3 protein: CASSQETSGGAEEQFF
CDR3 DNA: TGCGCCAGCAGCCAGGAAACTAGCGGGGGGGCAGAGGAGCAGTTCTTC

D gene: -
J gene: TRBJ2-1
V gene: TRBV28
clone size: -
CDR3 protein: CASSSPAGRTNNEQFF
CDR3 DNA: TGTGCCAGCAGTTCCCCCGCGGGGCGAACAAACAATGAGCAGTTCTTC

D gene: TRBD1
J gene: TRBJ1-5
V gene: TRBV18
clone size: -
CDR3 protein: CASSPGTAGLSQPQHF
CDR3 DNA: TGTGCCAGCTCACCAGGGACAGCAGGGCTCAGTCAGCCCCAGCATTTT

D gene: -
J gene: TRBJ1-4
V gene: TRBV30
clone size: few
CDR3 protein: CAWSSRLGGRGEKLFF
CDR3 DNA: TGTGCCTGGAGTAGCAGGTTGGGGGGAAGAGGGGAAAAACTGTTTTTT

D gene: TRBD1
J gene: TRBJ1-1
V gene: TRBV6-5
clone size: once
CDR3 protein: CASSRTGNADTEAFF
CDR3 DNA: TGTGCCAGCAGTCGGACAGGGAACGCGGACACTGAAGCTTTCTTT

D gene: TRBD2
J gene: TRBJ2-3
V gene: TRBV4-3
clone size: -
CDR3 protein: CASSASLGLVTQYF
CDR3 DNA: TGCGCCAGCAGCGCATCCCTTGGACTAGTTACGCAGTATTTT

D gene: TRBD2
J gene: TRBJ2-2
V gene: TRBV5-1
clone size: -
CDR3 protein: CASSLQRVTSGGAAGELFF
CDR3 DNA: TGCGCCAGCAGCCTACAGAGGGTGACCAGCGGGGGGGCGGCCGGGGAGCTGTTTTTT

D gene: -
J gene: TRBJ1-6
V gene: TRBV28
clone size: -
CDR3 protein: CASSLLRSSYNSPLHF
CDR3 DNA: TGTGCCAGCAGTTTGTTGAGGAGCTCCTATAATTCACCCCTCCACTTT

D gene: TRBD1
J gene: TRBJ1-5
V gene: TRBV6-1
clone size: -
CDR3 protein: CASSEPGTGVNQPQHF
CDR3 DNA: TGTGCCAGCAGTGAACCCGGGACAGGGGTCAATCAGCCCCAGCATTTT

D gene: -
J gene: TRBJ1-3
V gene: TRBV14
clone size: -
CDR3 protein: CASSPASGNTIYF
CDR3 DNA: TGTGCCAGCAGCCCCGCGAGTGGAAACACCATATATTTT

D gene: -
J gene: TRBJ1-1
V gene: TRBV5-1
clone size: -
CDR3 protein: CASSLVGGNFGLAYSEAFF
CDR3 DNA: TGCGCCAGCAGCTTGGTGGGGGGTAATTTCGGACTCGCGTACTCTGAAGCTTTCTTT

D gene: TRBD1
J gene: TRBJ2-1
V gene: TRBV19
clone size: few
CDR3 protein: CASSTRQGVGEQFF
CDR3 DNA: TGTGCCAGTAGTACTCGACAGGGGGTAGGTGAGCAGTTCTTC

D gene: -
J gene: TRBJ2-1
V gene: TRBV25-1
clone size: -
CDR3 protein: CASSELLRGPCYNEQFF
CDR3 DNA: TGTGCCAGCAGTGAATTACTTAGGGGCCCATGCTACAATGAGCAGTTCTTC

D gene: TRBD1
J gene: TRBJ2-1
V gene: TRBV9
clone size: -
CDR3 protein: CASSVDSGQGADEQFF
CDR3 DNA: TGTGCCAGCAGCGTAGATAGCGGACAGGGGGCCGATGAGCAGTTCTTC

D gene: -
J gene: TRBJ2-5
V gene: TRBV7-9
clone size: -
CDR3 protein: CASSLAAPRETQYF
CDR3 DNA: TGTGCCAGCAGCTTAGCAGCGCCTCGAGAGACCCAGTACTTC

D gene: -
J gene: TRBJ1-2
V gene: TRBV28
clone size: -
CDR3 protein: CASSGLTQGTTGYTF
CDR3 DNA: TGTGCCAGCAGTGGCCTAACCCAGGGGACGACGGGCTACACCTTC

D gene: TRBD1
J gene: TRBJ2-1
V gene: TRBV5-5
clone size: few
CDR3 protein: CASSSLGDRDNEQFF
CDR3 DNA: TGTGCCAGCAGCTCCCTGGGGGACAGGGACAATGAGCAGTTCTTC

D gene: TRBD1
J gene: TRBJ1-2
V gene: TRBV5-5
clone size: few
CDR3 protein: CASSWTGNYGYTF
CDR3 DNA: TGTGCCAGCAGCTGGACAGGGAACTATGGCTACACCTTC

D gene: -
J gene: TRBJ1-6
V gene: TRBV7-6
clone size: -
CDR3 protein: CASSLAVSGSPLHF
CDR3 DNA: TGTGCCAGCAGCTTAGCGGTGTCGGGTTCACCCCTCCACTTT

D gene: TRBD1
J gene: TRBJ2-5
V gene: TRBV14
clone size: -
CDR3 protein: CASSSNRGATQYF
CDR3 DNA: TGTGCCAGCAGCTCGAACAGGGGAGCGACCCAGTACTTC

D gene: TRBD2
J gene: TRBJ2-1
V gene: TRBV9
clone size: -
CDR3 protein: CASSVAIAGYEQFF
CDR3 DNA: TGTGCCAGCAGCGTCGCAATAGCGGGTTACGAGCAGTTCTTC

D gene: TRBD2
J gene: TRBJ2-5
V gene: TRBV5-1
clone size: -
CDR3 protein: CASSLAGGAGETQYF
CDR3 DNA: TGCGCCAGCAGCTTGGCCGGGGGGGCCGGAGAGACCCAGTACTTC

D gene: -
J gene: TRBJ1-1
V gene: TRBV5-1
clone size: -
CDR3 protein: CASSLSASSATEAFF
CDR3 DNA: TGCGCCAGCAGCTTGAGCGCGAGTTCGGCCACTGAAGCTTTCTTT

D gene: -
J gene: TRBJ1-1
V gene: TRBV19
clone size: -
CDR3 protein: CASSISTGVSTEAFF
CDR3 DNA: TGTGCCAGTAGTATATCCACCGGGGTGTCCACTGAAGCTTTCTTT

D gene: -
J gene: TRBJ1-3
V gene: TRBV9
clone size: -
CDR3 protein: CASSKNRDSGNTIYF
CDR3 DNA: TGTGCCAGCAGTAAAAACAGGGACTCTGGAAACACCATATATTTT

D gene: -
J gene: TRBJ2-5
V gene: TRBV15
clone size: few
CDR3 protein: CATSRETGTQETQYF
CDR3 DNA: TGTGCCACCAGCAGGGAAACAGGGACCCAAGAGACCCAGTACTTC

D gene: TRBD2
J gene: TRBJ2-5
V gene: TRBV19
clone size: -
CDR3 protein: CASSTLAGLKETQYF
CDR3 DNA: TGTGCCAGTAGTACGCTAGCGGGGTTGAAAGAGACCCAGTACTTC

D gene: -
J gene: TRBJ2-1
V gene: TRBV10-2
clone size: -
CDR3 protein: CASSGEYYNEQFF
CDR3 DNA: TGCGCCAGCAGTGGGGAGTACTACAATGAGCAGTTCTTC

D gene: -
J gene: TRBJ2-6
V gene: TRBV30
clone size: once
CDR3 protein: CAWSGGKANVLTF
CDR3 DNA: TGTGCCTGGAGTGGAGGGAAGGCCAACGTCCTGACTTTC

D gene: -
J gene: TRBJ2-7
V gene: TRBV7-8
clone size: -
CDR3 protein: CASSLAETGLFKQYF
CDR3 DNA: TGTGCCAGCAGCTTAGCGGAGACAGGTTTGTTTAAGCAGTACTTC

D gene: -
J gene: TRBJ2-5
V gene: TRBV5-4
clone size: -
CDR3 protein: CASSLFNSQETQYF
CDR3 DNA: TGTGCCAGCAGCTTGTTTAACAGCCAAGAGACCCAGTACTTC

D gene: -
J gene: TRBJ1-5
V gene: TRBV6-4
clone size: -
CDR3 protein: CASSEPFSGNQPQHF
CDR3 DNA: TGTGCCAGCAGTGAGCCTTTCAGTGGCAATCAGCCCCAGCATTTT